Below are 26 T cell receptor beta chains sequenced from a single sample in a study of identical twins. MiXCR was run by TCRdb on the 5' RACE reads, yielding one entry per CDR3 protein. In the table there are about 470,000 distinct CDR3 sequences, 24% of which are singletons. These data also formed part of another study, on T cells expressing NK-cell markers.

What was sequenced was CD4+ T cells sorted from blood. These receptors all stem from a woman younger than 35 in good health.

Comments on this clonotype: A single base separates this from a much larger clone, so it may be a read error. V is TRBV7-9 and J is TRBJ2-3; D uncertain. CDR3 length equals 11 residues. Germline lookup yields CDR1 SEHNR and CDR2 FQNEAQ (reference sequence). V was trimmed by 7 bases and J by 5 bases, leaving 7 bases between them. Here the CDR3 DNA reads TGTGCCAGCACCCAAGGAGATACGCAGTATTTT. It yields the protein CASTQGDTQYF.

The chain links TRBV11-3 to TRBJ2-7; D is possibly TRBD2 (5 bases). Germline CDR1 reads SGHNT; CDR2 reads YENEEA. Trimming removed 0 bases from V and 0 bases from J, with 15 bases in between. This CDR3 contains 17 residues. CDR3 sequence: CASSLDERARSSYEQYF. In DNA, the CDR3 is TGTGCCAGCAGCTTAGATGAGAGGGCGAGGAGCTCCTACGAGCAGTACTTC.

This clonotype has a count of ten or more. The rearrangement uses TRBV2 and TRBJ1-2, with D hard to call. The V end lost 7 bases, the J end lost 8 bases, and 20 bases lay between the germline ends. Germline V lookup: CDR1 SNHLY, CDR2 FYNNEI. CDR3 length: 14 residues. CDR3 sequence reads: CASTQQSRDSGYTF. Here the CDR3 DNA reads TGTGCCAGCACCCAACAGAGTCGGGATTCGGGCTACACCTTC.

This clonotype showed up just a few times. V and J are TRBV5-1 and TRBJ1-1; 10 bases align to TRBD1. Germline V CDR1 and CDR2: SGHRS, YFSETQ. The CDR3 runs 15 residues. Trimming took 7 bases from V and 1 from J; bases not matched to a gene: 7. CDR3 sequence reads: CASVATGGTNTEAFF. The CDR3 DNA sequence: TGCGCCAGCGTAGCGACAGGGGGCACGAACACTGAAGCTTTCTTT.

The V call is TRBV10-3, the J call TRBJ1-1; the D gene is possibly TRBD1 (6 bases). Trimming pared 2 bases from V and 3 bases from J, leaving 13 bases between. The CDR3 is 15 residues long. CDR1 ENHRY and CDR2 SYGVKD come from the germline V gene. CDR3 loop: CAISEENRDDTEAFF. The CDR3 DNA is TGTGCCATCAGTGAGGAGAACAGGGACGACACTGAAGCTTTCTTT.

This clonotype was picked up many times. The CDR3 here is CASSPPLAGERTQYF. In DNA, the CDR3 is TGTGCCAGCAGCCCACCTCTAGCGGGAGAACGTACGCAGTATTTT. The J gene is TRBJ2-3, the V gene TRBV9, with 10 bases aligning to TRBD2. Germline CDR1 and CDR2: SGDLS and YYNGEE. The V and J ends lost 4 bases and 8 bases, in that order; junction bases with no gene match: 10. The CDR3 spans 15 residues.

This clonotype was recorded a few times. J is TRBJ1-1 and V is TRBV24-1; the D is unclear. Trimming took off 3 bases at V and 0 bases at J, with 4 bases between the two ends. There are 13 residues in the CDR3. CDR1 KGHDR and CDR2 SFDVKD come from the germline V gene. The CDR3: CATSDNMNTEAFF. The DNA of the CDR3 is TGTGCCACCAGTGATAATATGAACACTGAAGCTTTCTTT.

This clonotype has a handful of counts. J is TRBJ1-1 and V is TRBV6-5; D gene unclear. The CDR3 covers 13 residues. Deletions cut 3 bases from V and 7 bases from J, with 12 bases between. Germline CDR1 MNHEY, CDR2 SVGAGI. DNA for the CDR3: TGTGCCAGCAGTTATGGCCTGAGAGGTGAAGCTTTCTTT. It codes for CASSYGLRGEAFF.

The chain is built from TRBV6-2 or TRBV6-3 and TRBJ2-7, with 11 bases lining up with TRBD2. CDR1 is MNHEY, CDR2 SVGEGT, per germline. CDR3 size: 20 residues. V lost 8 bases and J lost 0; bases outside the gene matches: 21. This CDR3 reads CASFSRNSWIAGGSSYEQYF. CDR3 nucleotide sequence: TGTGCCAGCTTCTCGAGGAACAGTTGGATAGCGGGAGGGTCCTCCTACGAGCAGTACTTC.

The chain has TRBV5-1 and TRBJ2-3; 7 nucleotides agree with TRBD2. CDR3 length: 15 amino acids. CDR1 SGHRS and CDR2 YFSETQ come from the germline V gene. The J segment lost 0 bases and the V segment lost 4 bases, leaving 5 bases of the junction unmatched. The CDR3 DNA is TGCGCCAGCAGCGGTCCAGCGGGGAGCACAGATACGCAGTATTTT. The encoded protein is CASSGPAGSTDTQYF.

The genes are TRBV11-2 and TRBJ2-3; D is tentatively TRBD1 or TRBD2 (6 bases each). With 5 bases removed from V and 0 bases from J, the gap between germline ends came to 21 bases. The CDR3 has 18 amino acids. Germline-derived CDR1 and CDR2 are SGHAT and FQNNGV. Here the CDR3 DNA reads TGTGCCAGCAGCCCGCAGCCGGGGGCAGGGAGAAGCACAGATACGCAGTATTTT. Its protein product is CASSPQPGAGRSTDTQYF.

The chain joins TRBV5-1 to TRBJ1-3; 9 bases match TRBD1. With 4 bases clipped from V and 3 bases from J, the junction kept 5 bases outside the gene matches. Germline values: CDR1 SGHRS, CDR2 YFSETQ. This CDR3 comprises 15 residues. The DNA for the CDR3 is TGCGCCAGCAGCATACGGACAGGGGATGGAAACACCATATATTTT. It is translated as CASSIRTGDGNTIYF.

The chain recombines TRBV12-3 or TRBV12-4 with TRBJ1-2; TRBD1 might be the D (6 bases). Trimming stripped 10 bases from V and 5 bases from J, with 14 bases between. This CDR3 spans 12 amino acids. The DNA of the CDR3 is TGTGCCAACGGGGGTAGGGGGTATGGCTACACCTTC. It yields the protein CANGGRGYGYTF.

This clonotype was counted between two and nine times. The gene calls are TRBV7-2 and TRBJ2-2; 8 bases agree with TRBD2. Per the germline V gene, CDR1 is SGHTA and CDR2 is FQGNSA. This CDR3 is built from 14 residues. Trimming took 7 bases from V and 4 from J; bases not matched to a gene: 5. CDR3 coding DNA: TGTGCCAGCACCCGCGGGGGGACCACCGGGGAGCTGTTTTTT. This codes for CASTRGGTTGELFF.

Only a few counts were recorded for this clonotype. The junction and the germline gene differ at one end; a read error may be behind it. The CDR3 region is CASSYGTPGNTIYF. CDR3 nucleotides: TGTGCCAGCAGTTACGGGACACCTGGCAACACCATATATTTT. The V call is TRBV6-5, the J call TRBJ1-3; the D gene is possibly TRBD1 (6 bases). The CDR3 totals 14 residues. Looked up from germline, CDR1 is MNHEY and CDR2 is SVGAGI.

The chain uses TRBV2 and TRBJ2-3; no clear D gene. The CDR3 contains 13 residues. Deletions cut 5 bases from V and 4 bases from J, with 10 bases between. CDR1 and CDR2 (germline): SNHLY, FYNNEI. The CDR3 DNA is TGTGCCAGCAGTAAGGGTGCAGCAGATACGCAGTATTTT. It yields the protein CASSKGAADTQYF.

The chain joins TRBV5-1 to TRBJ2-7; D call uncertain. Trimming pared 0 bases from V and 2 bases from J, leaving 9 bases between. This CDR3 comprises 14 residues. The germline V gene encodes CDR1 SGHRS and CDR2 YFSETQ. Written as DNA, the CDR3 is TGCGCCAGCAGCTTGGAGGCGGTGACCTACGAGCAGTACTTC. Translated: CASSLEAVTYEQYF.

The chain carries TRBV21-1 and TRBJ2-7; the table's D call TRBD2 went unverified against the DNA. TRBV21-1 is reported as a pseudogene. The length of the CDR3 is 19 residues. The CDR3: CASSKKEASGGLVSHEQYF. The DNA for the CDR3 is TGTGCCAGCAGCAAAAAAGAAGCCAGCGGGGGGTTAGTAAGCCACGAGCAGTACTTC.

This sequence joins TRBV7-2 and TRBJ2-3; D remains ambiguous. The length of the CDR3 is 13 residues. V lost 6 bases and J lost 2, with 9 bases in between. CDR1 is SGHTA, CDR2 FQGNSA, per germline. The CDR3 DNA sequence: TGTGCCAGCAGTCCCCAGCTCACAGATACGCAGTATTTT. Translating it yields CASSPQLTDTQYF. Full variable domain (rest looked up from reference TRBV7-2 and TRBJ2-3): GAGVSQSPSNKVTEKGKDVELRCDPISGHTALYWYRQSLGQGLEFLIYFQGNSAPDKSGLPSDRFSAERTGGSVSTLTIQRTQQEDSAVYLCASSPQLTDTQYFGPGTRLTVL.

This clonotype has just a few counts. V usage is TRBV12-3 or TRBV12-4 and J usage is TRBJ2-3; TRBD2 might be the D (5 bases). Trimming took 3 bases from V and 5 from J, leaving 24 bases between them. The length of the CDR3 is 18 residues. CDR3 in amino acids: CASSFRIGSLGGVDTQYF. The CDR3 DNA reads TGTGCCAGCAGTTTTCGAATCGGCTCCCTTGGAGGTGTAGATACGCAGTATTTT.

The genes are TRBV2 and TRBJ2-5; D might be TRBD1 (5 bases). The CDR3 consists of 14 residues. The V gene's germline CDR1 is SNHLY and CDR2 FYNNEI. The germline V and J ends were trimmed by 5 bases and 1 base, with 11 bases remaining between them. The CDR3 DNA sequence: TGTGCCAGCAGTATACAGGTGCCCCAAGAGACCCAGTACTTC. Amino acid sequence: CASSIQVPQETQYF.

Concerning this clonotype itself: One end of the junction varies from germline; a read error may be responsible. This chain uses TRBV6-2 or TRBV6-3 with TRBJ2-7, with TRBD1 matching 7 bases. The CDR3 length is 12 residues. Germline V gene lookup returns CDR1 MNHEY and CDR2 SVGEGT. The CDR3 region has the DNA TGTGCCAGCAGTTACCGTGGGACCGGGACAGCCTTC. This gives the protein CASSYRGTGTAF.

This clonotype was detected a few times. The chain couples TRBV29-1 to TRBJ2-2; no firm D call. This CDR3 has 13 residues. V lost 2 bases and J lost 2, with 6 bases in between. The germline V gene has CDR1 SQVTM and CDR2 ANQGSEA. CDR3 DNA sequence: TGCAGCGTTGAAATTCTAAACACCGGGGAGCTGTTTTTT. It specifies CSVEILNTGELFF.

The rearrangement links TRBV29-1 to TRBJ1-1, with D perhaps matching TRBD1 (6 bases). The CDR3 runs to 13 residues. Trimming took off 7 bases at V and 2 bases at J, with 14 bases between the two ends. Germline CDR1 is SQVTM and CDR2 is ANQGSEA. CDR3 sequence: CSGSRGGNTEAFF. The CDR3 region has the DNA TGCAGCGGGTCCAGGGGAGGAAACACTGAAGCTTTCTTT.

This clonotype has a handful of counts. The V gene is TRBV20-1, the J gene TRBJ2-5, with D perhaps TRBD2 (5 bases). The CDR3 is made up of 15 amino acids. Between the trimmed V and J ends, which lost 2 bases and 5 bases, there was a span of 18 bases. Germline lookup yields CDR1 DFQATT and CDR2 SNEGSKA (reference sequence). CDR3 residues: CSARSLWASGETQYF. The CDR3 nucleotides are TGCAGTGCTAGAAGTTTGTGGGCCTCGGGGGAGACCCAGTACTTC.

The V call is TRBV10-3, the J call TRBJ2-7, with 8 bases lining up with TRBD1. V was pared by 5 bases and J by 4 bases, with 4 bases of the junction left unmatched. The germline V gene has CDR1 ENHRY and CDR2 SYGVKD. This CDR3 has 13 residues. The CDR3 coding sequence is TGTGCCATCAGTAGACAGGGGACTTACGAGCAGTACTTC. It codes for CAISRQGTYEQYF.